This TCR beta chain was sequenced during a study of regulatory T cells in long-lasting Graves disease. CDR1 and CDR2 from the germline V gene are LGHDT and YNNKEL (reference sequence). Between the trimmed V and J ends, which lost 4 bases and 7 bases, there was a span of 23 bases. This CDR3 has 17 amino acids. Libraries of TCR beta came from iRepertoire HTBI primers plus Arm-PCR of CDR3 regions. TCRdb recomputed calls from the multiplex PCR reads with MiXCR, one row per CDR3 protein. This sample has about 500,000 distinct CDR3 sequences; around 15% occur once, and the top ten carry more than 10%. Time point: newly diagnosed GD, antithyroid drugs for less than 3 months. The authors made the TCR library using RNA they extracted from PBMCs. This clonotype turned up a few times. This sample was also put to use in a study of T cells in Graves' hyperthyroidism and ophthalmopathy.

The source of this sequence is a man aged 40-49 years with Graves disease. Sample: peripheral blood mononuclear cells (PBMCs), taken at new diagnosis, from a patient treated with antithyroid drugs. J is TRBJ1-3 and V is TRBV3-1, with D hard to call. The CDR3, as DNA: TGTGCCAGCAGCCTTATGCCCGGGCCCCGTTATATGAACACCATATATTTT. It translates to CASSLMPGPRYMNTIYF.